Listed here are 18 T cell receptor beta chains from one sample, sequenced in a study of control samples from healthy donors and cancer patients. Measured with immunoSEQ multiplex PCR; TCRdb has only the in-frame clones, and not every one. Seen here are about 140,000 clones, around 90% observed once, and the top ten hold less than 8.5%. The sequenced material came from blood. The receptors come from a man in his late teens or twenties in good health.

The table lists this clone with a count of one. V is TRBV5-1 and J is TRBJ1-4; no reliable D call. V was trimmed by 4 bases and J by 0 bases, leaving 7 bases between them. CDR3 length: 14 amino acids. Germline CDR1 is SGHRS and CDR2 is YFSETQ. This CDR3 reads CASSREATNEKLFF. The CDR3 bases are TGCGCCAGCAGCCGCGAAGCAACTAATGAAAAACTGTTTTTT.

This chain connects TRBV11-3 to TRBJ2-3; the D gene is possibly TRBD1 (6 bases). V lost 4 bases and J 6 bases, leaving 8 bases between the germline ends. CDR1 and CDR2 (germline): SGHNT, YENEEA. This CDR3 region has 12 residues. This CDR3 is CASSSDRDTQYF. The CDR3 DNA reads TGTGCCAGCAGCTCCGACAGGGATACGCAGTATTTT.

The chain employs TRBV5-1 and TRBJ1-1; TRBD1 matches 7 bases. J was trimmed by 11 bases and V by 3 bases; bases with no gene match: 13. The germline V gene encodes CDR1 SGHRS and CDR2 YFSETQ. This CDR3 spans 14 amino acids. CDR3 amino acids: CASSSGDRVSPAFF. For the CDR3, the DNA is TGCGCCAGCAGCTCAGGAGACAGGGTGAGTCCGGCTTTCTTT.

The genes are TRBV5-1 and TRBJ2-7; D remains unclear. Germline V CDR1 and CDR2: SGHRS, YFSETQ. Between the trimmed V and J ends, which lost 0 bases and 1 base, there was a span of 11 bases. The CDR3 consists of 15 residues. DNA of the CDR3: TGCGCCAGCAGCTTGGACACTGCGGCGTCCTACGAGCAGTACTTC. This sequence encodes CASSLDTAASYEQYF.

V is TRBV21-1 and J is TRBJ1-1. TRBV21-1 is an annotated pseudogene. This CDR3 contains 15 residues. This CDR3 is CASSKLVSVNTEAFF. In nucleotides, the CDR3 is TGTGCCAGCAGCAAATTAGTATCAGTGAACACTGAAGCTTTCTTT.

The V and J genes are TRBV7-3 and TRBJ2-2; TRBD1 matches at 7 bases. Losses at the gene ends were 5 bases for V and 6 bases for J; bases not matched to a gene: 6. The CDR3 has 14 residues. CDR1 is SGHTA and CDR2 is FQGTGA in the germline V gene. CDR3 protein: CASSPDTGAGELFF. The DNA of the CDR3 is TGTGCCAGCAGCCCAGACACAGGGGCCGGGGAGCTGTTTTTT.

V and J are TRBV15 and TRBJ1-1; D is unclear. Germline CDR1 LNHNV, CDR2 YYDKDF (reference sequence). The CDR3 is made up of 12 amino acids. Trimming removed 0 bases from V and 5 bases from J, with 4 bases in between. The CDR3 DNA sequence: TGTGCCACCAGCAGAGATCTGACTGAAGCTTTCTTT. This gives the protein CATSRDLTEAFF.

This chain uses TRBV5-6 with TRBJ2-2; no firm D call. The V gene lost 4 bases and the J gene lost 6 bases, with 7 bases spanning the gap. Germline CDR1 reads SGHDT; CDR2 reads YYEEEE. The CDR3 totals 12 residues. CDR3 nucleotide sequence: TGTGCCAGCAGCAGGGCGGCCGGGGAGCTGTTTTTT. Its protein is CASSRAAGELFF. The whole variable domain, filled in from reference TRBV5-6 and TRBJ2-2, reads DAGVTQSPTHLIKTRGQQVTLRCSPKSGHDTVSWYQQALGQGPQFIFQYYEEEERQRGNFPDRFSGHQFPNYSSELNVNALLLGDSALYLCASSRAAGELFFGEGSRLTVL.

In this sample, this clone turned up once. The V call is TRBV4-3, the J call TRBJ2-7, with a weak D call TRBD2 (6 bases). Germline V gene lookup returns CDR1 LGHNA and CDR2 YSLEER. The CDR3 length is 17 residues. The ends were cut back, 0 bases at V and 0 bases at J, with 15 bases in the middle. The CDR3 sequence is CASSQDSGTFPSYEQYF. In nucleotides, the CDR3 is TGCGCCAGCAGCCAAGATTCCGGGACTTTTCCCTCCTACGAGCAGTACTTC.

The rearrangement links TRBV5-4 to TRBJ2-5, with TRBD2 identical over 8 bases. The trim removed 3 bases at V and 5 bases at J, leaving 6 bases unmatched. CDR1 is SGHNT and CDR2 is YYREEE in the germline V gene (reference sequence). This CDR3 contains 14 residues. CDR3 sequence (DNA): TGTGCCAGCAGCTCCAGGACTAGCTTGGAGACCCAGTACTTC. Translation: CASSSRTSLETQYF.

The J gene is TRBJ2-3, the V gene TRBV2; TRBD2 aligns across 8 bases. CDR3 length equals 15 residues. The germline CDR1 and CDR2 sequences are SNHLY and FYNNEI. The V gene end was trimmed by 4 bases and the J gene end by 6 bases; junction bases not matched to a gene: 9. The CDR3 is CASSAASGGMDTQYF. CDR3 bases: TGTGCCAGCAGTGCGGCCAGCGGGGGAATGGATACGCAGTATTTT.

This clone was seen a single time. The gene calls are TRBV4-2 and TRBJ2-7, with 7 nucleotides matching TRBD1. Trimming removed 3 bases from V and 1 base from J; junction bases left unmatched: 3. Germline V gene sequence: CDR1 LGHNA, CDR2 YNFKEQ. This CDR3 region has 14 residues. Here the CDR3 DNA reads TGTGCCAGCAGCCACCGGGACAGATCCTACGAGCAGTACTTC. This gives the protein CASSHRDRSYEQYF.

The J gene is TRBJ1-1, the V gene TRBV9; D not certain. The CDR3 runs 13 residues. Trimming stripped 0 bases from V and 7 bases from J, with 10 bases between. Germline V lookup: CDR1 SGDLS, CDR2 YYNGEE. CDR3 in amino acids: CASSVDPTGEAFF. The DNA for the CDR3 is TGTGCCAGCAGCGTAGATCCGACGGGTGAAGCTTTCTTT. Complete variable domain (other parts from reference TRBV9 and TRBJ1-1): DSGVTQTPKHLITATGQRVTLRCSPRSGDLSVYWYQQSLDQGLQFLIQYYNGEERAKGNILERFSAQQFPDLHSELNLSSLELGDSALYFCASSVDPTGEAFFGQGTRLTVV.

The V call is TRBV19, the J call TRBJ1-1; a weak D match, TRBD1 (5 bases). The CDR3 sequence is 12 residues long. V dropped 5 bases and J dropped 8 bases, with 12 bases sitting between them. Looked up from germline, CDR1 is LNHDA and CDR2 is SQIVND (reference sequence). This chain's CDR3 is CASSLGLREAFF. In DNA form, the CDR3 reads TGTGCCAGTAGTTTGGGACTGAGAGAAGCTTTCTTT. Variable domain in full (rest from reference TRBV19 and TRBJ1-1): DGGITQSPKYLFRKEGQNVTLSCEQNLNHDAMYWYRQDPGQGLRLIYYSQIVNDFQKGDIAEGYSVSREKKESFPLTVTSAQKNPTAFYLCASSLGLREAFFGQGTRLTVV.

The chain employs TRBV3-1 (or the pseudogene TRBV3-2) and TRBJ2-1; possible D gene TRBD2, 7 bases. Trimming stripped 4 bases from V and 2 bases from J, with 12 bases between. The CDR3 has 15 residues. Germline V gene sequence: CDR1 LGHDT, CDR2 YNNKEL (reference sequence). The CDR3 region has the DNA TGTGCCAGCAGCCTTAGGGGGGGAACCTACAATGAGCAGTTCTTC. It yields the protein CASSLRGGTYNEQFF.

This sequence joins TRBV12-5 and TRBJ2-2; 7 positions match TRBD2. The CDR3 has 18 amino acids. The germline CDR1 and CDR2 sequences are LGHNT and FRNRAP. With 5 bases clipped from V and 1 base from J, the junction kept 13 bases outside the gene matches. CDR3: CASGARRLAGQNTGELFF. In nucleotides, the CDR3 is TGTGCTAGTGGTGCACGGCGTTTAGCGGGTCAGAACACCGGGGAGCTGTTTTTT.

The V and J genes are TRBV5-6 and TRBJ1-2; 9 bases agree with TRBD1. Germline V CDR1 and CDR2: SGHDT, YYEEEE. Trimming at V came to 7 bases and at J to 7 bases, leaving 8 bases not matched to a gene. The CDR3 contains 13 residues. The CDR3 nucleotides read TGTGCCAGCCGCCTCGGGACAGGGAGTGGCTACACCTTC. This encodes CASRLGTGSGYTF.

V and J are TRBV27 and TRBJ1-6; 7 bases line up with TRBD1. The length of the CDR3 is 15 residues. CDR1 MNHEY and CDR2 SMNVEV come from the germline V gene (reference sequence). The junction had 8 bases not matched to a gene; V was cut back by 6 bases and J by 6 bases. Written as DNA, the CDR3 is TGTGCCAGCAGCCCCGGACAGGCGGGTAATTCACCCCTCCACTTT. This codes for CASSPGQAGNSPLHF.